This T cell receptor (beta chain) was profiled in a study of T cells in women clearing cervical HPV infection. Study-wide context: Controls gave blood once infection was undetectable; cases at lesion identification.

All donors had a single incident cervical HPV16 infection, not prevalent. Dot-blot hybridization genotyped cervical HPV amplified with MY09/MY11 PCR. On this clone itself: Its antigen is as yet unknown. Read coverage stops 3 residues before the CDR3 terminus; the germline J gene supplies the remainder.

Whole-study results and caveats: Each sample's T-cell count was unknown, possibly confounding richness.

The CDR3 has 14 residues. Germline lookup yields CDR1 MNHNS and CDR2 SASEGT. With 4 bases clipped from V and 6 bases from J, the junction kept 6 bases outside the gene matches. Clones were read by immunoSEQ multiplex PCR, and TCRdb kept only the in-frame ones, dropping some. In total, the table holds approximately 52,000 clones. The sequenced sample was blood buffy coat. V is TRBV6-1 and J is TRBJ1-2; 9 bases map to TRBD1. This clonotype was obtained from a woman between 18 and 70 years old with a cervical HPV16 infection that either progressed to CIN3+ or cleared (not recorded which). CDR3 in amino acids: CASSGQGGLDGYTF. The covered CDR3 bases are TGTGCCAGCAGTGGACAGGGGGGACTGGATGGC.